One TCR beta chain is described in this entry. The antigen remains unidentified. This CDR3 has 15 residues. V gave up 3 bases and J gave up 5 bases; unmatched junction bases: 3. Germline loops: CDR1 LGHNA, CDR2 YSLEER. Both 60 Vbeta primers and 13 Jbeta primers went into the PCR. The repertoire was sequenced with immunoSEQ multiplex PCR; TCRdb's copy has only in-frame clones and lacks some. The sample consists of more than 80,000 clones, around three fifths of them appearing once. The data stem from a study of cytomegalovirus exposure and HLA in healthy donors. Findings of the study overall: Listed as cytomegalovirus-associated were 150 or so TCR beta chains.

The TCR comes from a woman between 40 and 55 years old in good health and CMV-seropositive. This sequence joins TRBV4-3 and TRBJ2-2, with 10 bases identical to TRBD2. The sequenced material came from PBMCs. The DNA for the CDR3 is TGCGCCAGCAGCCAGAGCGGGGGGGAAACCGGGGAGCTGTTTTTT. Its protein product is CASSQSGGETGELFF.